Listed here are 7 T cell receptor beta chains from one sample, sequenced in a study of shared clonotypes between healthy human individuals. This table comes from immunoSEQ multiplex PCR, and its TCRdb copy is limited to in-frame clones, with some not included. The table includes fewer than 600,000 clones, 79% detected once. Specimen: PBMCs. These receptors were obtained from a middle-aged woman in good health. Some clones in this sample may be carry-over from other donors' samples.

The chain recombines TRBV6-6 with TRBJ2-7; D call uncertain. Germline values: CDR1 MNHNY, CDR2 SVGAGI (reference sequence). The CDR3 runs to 14 residues. Deletions cut 7 bases from V and 4 bases from J, with 17 bases between. The CDR3 DNA is TGTGCCAGCACTTCTCATGCAACAGCGTACGAGCAGTACTTC. Translated: CASTSHATAYEQYF.

The V call is TRBV5-4, the J call TRBJ1-2; the D is unclear. The V and J ends lost 4 bases and 6 bases respectively, with 13 bases between them. Germline loops: CDR1 SGHNT, CDR2 YYREEE (reference sequence). The CDR3 spans 13 residues. The CDR3 loop is CASSRLPLDGYTF. The DNA of the CDR3 is TGTGCCAGCAGCAGGCTACCCTTGGATGGCTACACCTTC.

J is TRBJ2-6 and V is TRBV19; 8 nucleotides match TRBD1. CDR3 length: 16 amino acids. CDR1 and CDR2 from the germline V gene are LNHDA and SQIVND (reference sequence). The V segment lost 9 bases and the J segment 3 bases; nucleotides outside the gene matches: 10. DNA of the CDR3: TGTGCCAGCGCCCGGGACAGGTCCTTTGGGGCCAACGTCCTGACTTTC. Protein product: CASARDRSFGANVLTF. Filled out from reference TRBV19 and TRBJ2-6, the complete variable domain reads DGGITQSPKYLFRKEGQNVTLSCEQNLNHDAMYWYRQDPGQGLRLIYYSQIVNDFQKGDIAEGYSVSREKKESFPLTVTSAQKNPTAFYLCASARDRSFGANVLTFGAGSRLTVL.

The J gene is TRBJ1-1, the V gene TRBV29-1; maybe TRBD1 (6 bases). This CDR3 is built from 12 residues. CDR1 is SQVTM and CDR2 is ANQGSEA in the germline V gene. The V end lost 4 bases, the J end lost 4 bases, and 10 bases lay between the germline ends. DNA for the CDR3: TGCAGCGTTGGACGGGGGGCCACTGAAGCTTTCTTT. Protein sequence: CSVGRGATEAFF.

The sample holds many counts of this clone. The chain uses TRBV21-1 and TRBJ2-5. TRBV21-1 is flagged as a pseudogene. The CDR3 is 13 residues long. The CDR3 spells CASSKGCKETQYF. The CDR3 bases are TGTGCCAGCAGCAAGGGGTGTAAAGAGACCCAGTACTTC.

The chain recombines TRBV30 with TRBJ2-4; unclear D gene. The CDR3 extends over 16 amino acids. In germline, CDR1 is GTSNPN, CDR2 SVGIG (reference sequence). Trimming shortened V by 3 bases and J by 2 bases, and 17 bases separated the two germline ends. The CDR3 DNA follows: TGTGCCTGGAGCCACCGGGCCCCGTTGACCAAAAACATTCAGTACTTC. Translating gives CAWSHRAPLTKNIQYF.

This clone came up a few times. This rearrangement joins TRBV27 to TRBJ1-4, with D possibly being TRBD1 (5 bases). CDR3 length: 20 residues. The V gene lost 5 bases and the J gene lost 11 bases, with 36 bases spanning the gap. Per germline, CDR1 MNHEY and CDR2 SMNVEV (reference sequence). The CDR3: CASSATSLRSMGRAGGKLFF. The CDR3 DNA reads as TGTGCCAGCAGTGCCACCTCCCTCCGCAGCATGGGCAGGGCCGGGGGGAAACTGTTTTTT. The whole variable domain, filled in from reference TRBV27 and TRBJ1-4, reads EAQVTQNPRYLITVTGKKLTVTCSQNMNHEYMSWYRQDPGLGLRQIYYSMNVEVTDKGDVPEGYKVSRKEKRNFPLILESPSPNQTSLYFCASSATSLRSMGRAGGKLFFGSGTQLSVL.